Listed below are T cell receptor beta chains from one sample, sequenced in a study of blood T cells in healthy people across ages. Via MiXCR, TCRdb re-called the 5' RACE reads, giving one row per CDR3 protein. The data show around 940,000 distinct CDR3 sequences, just over 50% seen once. Sequencing was carried out using blood. The source of these receptors is an older woman in good health. Each CDR3 is given with its conserved first and last residue. The D gene is left open where the match is weak. The listing skips clone size in some rows; elsewhere it reads once, few, many or a size class.

>.|TRBJ2-2|TRBD2|TRBV28
TGTGCCAGCCGAGACGGGAGGATCAGCACCGGGGAGCTGTTTTTT
CASRDGRISTGELFF
>.|TRBJ2-1|.|TRBV2
TGTGCCAGCAGTTGGAGACTGTTACTACCGCAGCAGTTCTTC
CASSWRLLLPQQFF
>.|TRBJ2-3|TRBD2|TRBV27
TGTGCCAGTAGTTGGGGACTAGCGGGAGGGCCTCGCGAAACAGATACGCAGTATTTT
CASSWGLAGGPRETDTQYF
>few|TRBJ2-3|.|TRBV4-2
TGTGCCAGCAGCCTGGGGAAGTCAGATACGCAGTATTTT
CASSLGKSDTQYF
>.|TRBJ2-7|.|TRBV6-5
TGTGCCAGCAGTCGAGGGAGGCTGAACTCCTACGAGCAGTACTTC
CASSRGRLNSYEQYF
>.|TRBJ2-7|.|TRBV5-1
TGCGCCAGCAGCTTTGGCGGGCTTGGGGTCTACGAGCAGTACTTC
CASSFGGLGVYEQYF
>.|TRBJ1-1|.|TRBV20-1
TGCAGTGCTAGAGATGAAAGGGGCCAGGGGAACACTGAAGCTTTCTTT
CSARDERGQGNTEAFF
>.|TRBJ2-3|.|TRBV5-1
TGCGCCAGCAGCCAAACTCGACAGAGAGATACGCAGTATTTT
CASSQTRQRDTQYF
>few|TRBJ2-3|.|TRBV20-1
TGCAGTGCTAGATCCGCAGATACGCAGTATTTT
CSARSADTQYF
>.|TRBJ2-7|TRBD1|TRBV7-8
TGTGCCAGCAGCTTGGGACAGCTTATCTACGAGCAGTACTTC
CASSLGQLIYEQYF
>.|TRBJ1-6|.|TRBV6-6
TGTGCCAGCACCTCGCCAGGACAACTCAATTCACCCCTCCACTTT
CASTSPGQLNSPLHF
>few|TRBJ1-4|TRBD1|TRBV6-5
TGTGCCAGCAGGTCCGGGACAGGGATTGAAAAACTGTTTTTT
CASRSGTGIEKLFF
>.|TRBJ2-5|TRBD2|TRBV6-2/TRBV6-3
TGTGCCAGCATTGACGCTAGCGGGGCGGAAGAGACCCAGTACTTC
CASIDASGAEETQYF
>few|TRBJ2-1|TRBD2|TRBV7-2
TGTGCCAGCAACCTTAGGGGAGCGGGAGAGTCCTACAATGAGCAGTTCTTC
CASNLRGAGESYNEQFF
>.|TRBJ2-1|TRBD2|TRBV20-1
TGCAGTGCTAGTGGTGCGGGAGGTTCCTACAATGAGCAGTTCTTC
CSASGAGGSYNEQFF
>many|TRBJ2-4|.|TRBV2
TGTGCCAGCAGTGATTTTTTGAGCTGGCTAGCCAAAAACATTCAGTACTTC
CASSDFLSWLAKNIQYF
>.|TRBJ2-5|.|TRBV5-1
TGCGCCAGCAGGAAAGTTCTGGGGGAGACCCAGTACTTC
CASRKVLGETQYF
>.|TRBJ1-1|.|TRBV27
TGTGCCAGCAGTTTTGGGGGCAGAGAAGCTTTCTTT
CASSFGGREAFF
>.|TRBJ2-5|.|TRBV20-1
TGCAGTGCTAGTCCCGGACAAGCGTACCAAGAGACCCAGTACTTC
CSASPGQAYQETQYF
>.|TRBJ1-3|.|TRBV28
TGTGCCAGCAGTTTTGGGCAGAGCTCTGGAAACACCATATATTTT
CASSFGQSSGNTIYF
>.|TRBJ2-6|.|TRBV14
TGTGCCAGCAGCCAAAGGATGGTGTCTGGCGGGGCCAACGTCCTGACTTTC
CASSQRMVSGGANVLTF
>few|TRBJ2-7|.|TRBV29-1
TGCAGCGTTGGGGTGCGTGTAGGCTACGAGCAGTACTTC
CSVGVRVGYEQYF
>.|TRBJ2-5|.|TRBV3-1
TGTGCCAGCAGCCAACCTAGTAGGGGGGCCTTGGAGACCCAGTACTTC
CASSQPSRGALETQYF
>.|TRBJ2-3|.|TRBV28
TGTGCCAGCAGCCGCGGTCTGGAGAGTTTTTCTAGCACAGATACGCAGTATTTT
CASSRGLESFSSTDTQYF
>.|TRBJ2-3|TRBD1|TRBV4-1
TGCGCCAGCAGCCAAGGGGGGGCAGGGGGCGATTTGTCAGATACGCAGTATTTT
CASSQGGAGGDLSDTQYF
>.|TRBJ2-5|.|TRBV7-2
TGTGCCAGCAGCTTATGGGAGCGGACCCAGTACTTC
CASSLWERTQYF
>.|TRBJ1-5|.|TRBV7-8
TGTGCCAGCAGCCCCCGAAGGGAAAATCAGCCCCAGCATTTT
CASSPRRENQPQHF
>.|TRBJ2-7|.|TRBV27
TGTGCCAGCAGTAATACGGCCTACGAGCAGTACTTC
CASSNTAYEQYF
>.|TRBJ2-5|.|TRBV18
TGTGCCAGCTCACCACCCGACGGTCCGGAGACCCAGTACTTC
CASSPPDGPETQYF
>few|TRBJ2-7|.|TRBV29-1
TGCAGCGTAAACAGGGGAGGGTACGAGCAGTACTTC
CSVNRGGYEQYF
>.|TRBJ2-7|.|TRBV28
TGTGCCAGCAGTGCCCCGGGACCGGTAGACGAGCAGTACTTC
CASSAPGPVDEQYF
>.|TRBJ2-3|.|TRBV12-3/TRBV12-4
TGTGCCAGCAGATTTTATACAGATGCGCAGTATTTT
CASRFYTDAQYF
>.|TRBJ1-5|.|TRBV6-1
TGTGCCAGCAAACAGTTTGAATATCAGCCCCAGCATTTT
CASKQFEYQPQHF
>few|TRBJ1-2|TRBD1|TRBV6-1
TGTGCCAGCAGTAAACTCCTCCTACAGGGGGAAGATGGCTACACCTTC
CASSKLLLQGEDGYTF
>.|TRBJ2-3|TRBD2|TRBV12-3/TRBV12-4
TGTGCCAGCAGTTTAAGGGCGGGAGGGTGGACAGATACGCAGTATTTT
CASSLRAGGWTDTQYF